Reported below is one TCR beta chain. What it binds is unknown. This entry is derived from a study of cytomegalovirus exposure and HLA in healthy donors. Study-level findings and limits: Versus the roughly 700-donor mean, an Asian-associated ancestry cluster reportedly showed fewer N-insertions in a later analysis. Another analysis was done later, and it associated fewer than 20,000 TCR beta sequences with HLA alleles at 0.05 false discovery rate.

Trimming removed 0 bases at V and 4 bases at J, with 12 bases between. The CDR3 has 16 amino acids. Germline V gene lookup returns CDR1 LGHNA and CDR2 YSLEER. Primers included in the PCR were 60 Vbeta and 13 Jbeta primers. TCRdb's table, derived via immunoSEQ multiplex PCR, lists solely in-frame clones and lacks some. In all, the sample yields approximately 43,000 clones. It was healthy bone marrow donors who served as donors. This receptor was taken from a woman in her twenties or thirties in good health and CMV-seronegative. The V and J genes are TRBV4-3 and TRBJ2-2, with D possibly TRBD1 on 5 matching bases. The sequencing input was PBMCs. DNA for the CDR3: TGCGCCAGCAGCCAAGACCCCCAGGGTATCACCGGGGAGCTGTTTTTT. Translating it yields CASSQDPQGITGELFF.